This passage covers 6 T cell receptor beta chains from one sample sequenced in a study of cytomegalovirus exposure and HLA in healthy donors. Profiling relied on immunoSEQ multiplex PCR, and the TCRdb table lists in-frame clones only, not all of them. The profile shows about 86,000 clones, 85% to 95% of them singletons. The sample was PBMCs. The receptors were sampled from a man younger than 30 in good health and CMV-seronegative.

The chain carries TRBV27 and TRBJ2-1, with D unclear. V was shortened by 6 bases and J by 8 bases, with 14 bases between the two germline ends. This CDR3 contains 13 residues. Per the germline V gene, CDR1 is MNHEY and CDR2 is SMNVEV (reference sequence). The CDR3 loop is CASSINNNYEQFF. CDR3 bases: TGTGCCAGCAGCATTAATAATAACTATGAGCAGTTCTTC.

The J gene is TRBJ1-4, the V gene TRBV5-3; 7 bases are a match to TRBD1. TRBV5-3 qualifies as an ORF whose function is uncertain. The CDR3 length is 16 residues. Trimming cost V 4 bases and J 14 bases; bases outside gene matches: 20. CDR3 DNA: TGTGCCAGAAGCCAGCACGAGGGGGCAGCCCAGGCTTTCCTGTTTTTT. Its protein product is CARSQHEGAAQAFLFF.

The V call is TRBV12-5, the J call TRBJ1-5; D gene unclear. The V end lost 6 bases, the J end lost 4 bases, and 4 bases lay between the germline ends. CDR1 is LGHNT, CDR2 FRNRAP, per germline. This CDR3 is 11 amino acids long. Written as DNA, the CDR3 is TGTGCTAGTGGCTTAAATCAGCCCCAGCATTTT. Translating gives CASGLNQPQHF.

The V and J genes are TRBV19 and TRBJ1-4; TRBD1 aligns across 9 bases. The trim removed 6 bases at V and 7 bases at J, leaving 6 bases unmatched. The CDR3 extends over 14 amino acids. Germline CDR1 LNHDA, CDR2 SQIVND (reference sequence). The CDR3 nucleotides read TGTGCCAGTAGGACCGGGACAGGGTTTGAAAAACTGTTTTTT. Its translation is CASRTGTGFEKLFF.

The V and J genes are TRBV9 and TRBJ2-1; 9 bases match TRBD2. Germline V lookup: CDR1 SGDLS, CDR2 YYNGEE. J gave up 6 bases and V 3 bases, and 16 bases lay outside the gene matches. The CDR3 is 18 residues long. CDR3 sequence reads: CASSGPPWTSESFNEQFF. Written as DNA, the CDR3 is TGTGCCAGCAGCGGACCCCCATGGACTAGCGAAAGTTTCAATGAGCAGTTCTTC.

The chain combines TRBV7-9 with TRBJ2-1, with 9 bases aligning to TRBD1. CDR3 length: 14 residues. The V and J ends lost 4 bases and 6 bases, in that order; junction bases with no gene match: 4. Germline V gene data show CDR1 as SEHNR and CDR2 as FQNEAQ (reference sequence). CDR3 coding DNA: TGTGCCAGCAGCTCTTTGGGACAGGGCAATGAGCAGTTCTTC. It specifies CASSSLGQGNEQFF.